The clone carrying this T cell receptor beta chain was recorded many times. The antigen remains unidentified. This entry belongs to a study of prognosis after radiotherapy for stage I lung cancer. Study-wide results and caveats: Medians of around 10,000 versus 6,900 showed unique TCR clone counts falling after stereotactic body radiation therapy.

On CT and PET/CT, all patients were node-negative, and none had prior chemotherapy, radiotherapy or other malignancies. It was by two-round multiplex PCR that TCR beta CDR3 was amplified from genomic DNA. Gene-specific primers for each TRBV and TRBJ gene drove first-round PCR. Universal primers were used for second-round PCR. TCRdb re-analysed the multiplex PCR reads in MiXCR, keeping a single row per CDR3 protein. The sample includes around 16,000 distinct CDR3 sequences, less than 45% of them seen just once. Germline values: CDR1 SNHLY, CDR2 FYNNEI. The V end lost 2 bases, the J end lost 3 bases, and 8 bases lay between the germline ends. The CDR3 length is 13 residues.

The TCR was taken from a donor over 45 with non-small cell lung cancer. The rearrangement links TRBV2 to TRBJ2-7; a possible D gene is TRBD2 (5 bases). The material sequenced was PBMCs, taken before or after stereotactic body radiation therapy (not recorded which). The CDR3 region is CASSEPGFYEQYF. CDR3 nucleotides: TGTGCCAGCAGTGAACCGGGGTTCTACGAGCAGTACTTC. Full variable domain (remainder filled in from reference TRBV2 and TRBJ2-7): EPEVTQTPSHQVTQMGQEVILRCVPISNHLYFYWYRQILGQKVEFLVSFYNNEISEKSEIFDDQFSVERPDGSNFTLKIRSTKLEDSAMYFCASSEPGFYEQYFGPGTRLTVT.